This T cell receptor (beta chain) derives from a study of blood T cell repertoires in COVID-19. Germline V gene sequence: CDR1 SNHLY, CDR2 FYNNEI. The CDR3 has 12 amino acids. Trimming cost V 3 bases and J 6 bases, with 8 bases left between them. In the original processing: For nucleated cells, counts were estimated from reference gene primer amplification. The repertoire was sequenced with immunoSEQ multiplex PCR; TCRdb's copy has only in-frame clones and lacks some. D and trimming were read from the DNA, whereas the V and J calls and clone size are those reported in that table. The repertoire holds 60,000 to 85,000 clones, with about 88% as singletons.

The receptor was derived from a woman between 50 and 59 years old with active COVID-19. This chain uses TRBV2 with TRBJ1-1, with TRBD1 as a possible D gene (5 bases). Sequences were obtained from peripheral blood. CDR3 protein: CASSEGLAEAFF. Here the CDR3 DNA reads TGTGCCAGCAGTGAGGGACTAGCTGAAGCTTTCTTT.